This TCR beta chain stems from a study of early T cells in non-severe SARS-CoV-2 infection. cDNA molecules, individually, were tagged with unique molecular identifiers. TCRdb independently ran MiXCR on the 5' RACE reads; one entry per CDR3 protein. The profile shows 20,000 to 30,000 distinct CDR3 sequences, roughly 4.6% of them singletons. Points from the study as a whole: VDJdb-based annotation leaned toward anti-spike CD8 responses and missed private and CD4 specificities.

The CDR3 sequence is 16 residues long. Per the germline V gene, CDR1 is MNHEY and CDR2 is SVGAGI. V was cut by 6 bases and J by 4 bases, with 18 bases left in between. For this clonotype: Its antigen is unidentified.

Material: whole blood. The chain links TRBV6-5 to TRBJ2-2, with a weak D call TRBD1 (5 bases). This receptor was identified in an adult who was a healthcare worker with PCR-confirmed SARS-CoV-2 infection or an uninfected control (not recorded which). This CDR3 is CASREQAPHVTGELFF. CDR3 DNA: TGTGCCAGCAGGGAACAGGCGCCCCACGTCACCGGGGAGCTGTTTTTT.